These 17 T cell receptor beta chains were sequenced from one sample in a study of beta chain features in type 1 diabetes (dated by TCRdb to between 2018 and 2020). Broad study findings and their caveats: Type 1 diabetes patients showed a moderate but significant shortening of TCRB CDR3 length in all four CD4+ subsets.

No antigen has been identified for these receptors. Library preparation used the immunoSEQ multiplex PCR assay. The High Capacity cDNA Reverse Transcription Kit was used to reverse transcribe all of the isolated RNA, meaning that expressed TCRB transcripts were what got sequenced. Sourced from immuneACCESS, this table was stored by TCRdb with only in-frame sequences that have V and J called. A share of the clones is absent; for the studies checked, an unresolved V gene accounts for under half, and the remainder has no known explanation. This sample holds about 160,000 clones; approximately 8.7% were observed only once. The ten top clones hold about 0.7% of the sample. Sample: central memory CD4+ T cells from blood. The receptors shown here come from a woman aged 25-40 years with type 1 diabetes.

The chain combines TRBV10-3 with TRBJ1-2; 7 nucleotides align to TRBD1. This CDR3 comprises 14 residues. J lost 5 bases, V lost 7 bases, and 10 bases had no gene match. Per germline, CDR1 ENHRY and CDR2 SYGVKD. CDR3: CAITRGQETYGYTF. CDR3 DNA sequence: TGTGCCATCACACGAGGACAGGAGACATATGGCTACACCTTC.

The chain uses TRBV4-3 and TRBJ2-5, with TRBD2 matching 11 bases. With 2 bases clipped from V and 1 base from J, the junction kept 9 bases outside the gene matches. This CDR3 has 18 residues. Germline V gene sequence: CDR1 LGHNA, CDR2 YSLEER. CDR3 in DNA: TGCGCCAGCAGCCAACGCCTAGCGGGAGGCCTGCGCCAAGAGACCCAGTACTTC. This sequence encodes CASSQRLAGGLRQETQYF.

The table lists this clone with a few counts. The chain carries TRBV13 and TRBJ2-7; TRBD1 matches 7 bases. J lost 6 bases, V lost 4 bases, and 12 bases had no gene match. The CDR3 totals 15 residues. In germline, CDR1 is PRHDT, CDR2 FYEKMQ (reference sequence). The CDR3 coding sequence is TGTGCCAGCAGCTCCCAAGGGGGCGAGTTAGGCGAGCAGTACTTC. Its protein is CASSSQGGELGEQYF.

This chain uses TRBV4-1 with TRBJ1-2, with TRBD1 matching 10 bases. Germline CDR1 and CDR2: MGHRA and YSYEKL. V shed 6 bases, J shed 8 bases, and the junction held 9 bases outside the gene matches. The CDR3 covers 14 residues. The DNA of the CDR3 is TGCGCCAGCAGGACCTGGGACAGGGGCCAGGGCTACACCTTC. Encoded protein: CASRTWDRGQGYTF.

V usage is TRBV30 and J usage is TRBJ1-2; D remains ambiguous. Germline CDR1 GTSNPN, CDR2 SVGIG (reference sequence). The V end lost 4 bases, the J end lost 3 bases, and 15 bases lay between the germline ends. The CDR3 is 14 amino acids. DNA of the CDR3: TGTGCCTGGAAAGAGGGTATCCTGGACTATGGCTACACCTTC. This sequence encodes CAWKEGILDYGYTF.

V gene TRBV9 combines with J gene TRBJ1-4, with 9 bases matching TRBD1. With 0 bases clipped from V and 8 bases from J, the junction kept 5 bases outside the gene matches. CDR3 size: 15 residues. Germline V CDR1 and CDR2: SGDLS, YYNGEE. The CDR3 DNA sequence: TGTGCCAGCAGCGTAGAGGACAGGGGAGGAGAAAAACTGTTTTTT. Translation: CASSVEDRGGEKLFF.

This clone was counted only a few times. The CDR3 DNA reads TGTGCCAGCAGTTACGAGACTAACGCCCCCGGTACGCAGTATTTT. Translated: CASSYETNAPGTQYF. The rearrangement uses TRBV6-5 and TRBJ2-3; possible D gene TRBD2, 5 bases. V was pared by 2 bases and J by 8 bases, with 17 bases between. Germline CDR1 MNHEY, CDR2 SVGAGI. This CDR3 is 15 amino acids long.

This clone was seen a few times. The chain uses TRBV4-2 and TRBJ2-1; tentative D call: TRBD2 (6 bases). With 0 bases removed from V and 9 bases from J, the gap between germline ends came to 12 bases. Germline V gene lookup returns CDR1 LGHNA and CDR2 YNFKEQ. The CDR3 totals 14 residues. The CDR3 nucleotides read TGTGCCAGCAGCCAAGAACTAGCCAAGGGTGAGCAGTTCTTC. This codes for CASSQELAKGEQFF.

The chain uses TRBV19 and TRBJ2-1; 9 bases match TRBD2. This CDR3 spans 16 amino acids. V shed 1 base and J 0 bases; nucleotides not matched to a gene: 1. Germline loops: CDR1 LNHDA, CDR2 SQIVND (reference sequence). The CDR3 DNA reads as TGTGCCAGTAGTATAGGTAGCGGGAGCTCCTACAATGAGCAGTTCTTC. Its protein product is CASSIGSGSSYNEQFF. Drawing the rest from reference TRBV19 and TRBJ2-1, the complete variable domain is DGGITQSPKYLFRKEGQNVTLSCEQNLNHDAMYWYRQDPGQGLRLIYYSQIVNDFQKGDIAEGYSVSREKKESFPLTVTSAQKNPTAFYLCASSIGSGSSYNEQFFGPGTRLTVL.

The chain employs TRBV27 and TRBJ1-4, with TRBD1 as a possible D gene (5 bases). Trimming took 4 bases from V and 5 from J, leaving 8 bases between them. The germline V gene has CDR1 MNHEY and CDR2 SMNVEV (reference sequence). This CDR3 contains 13 residues. In nucleotides, the CDR3 is TGTGCCAGCAGTTACCGACAGAATGAAAAACTGTTTTTT. This encodes CASSYRQNEKLFF.

The chain has TRBV7-9 and TRBJ2-1; TRBD2 aligns across 9 bases. Germline CDR1 is SEHNR and CDR2 is FQNEAQ (reference sequence). V shed 0 bases, J shed 7 bases, and the junction held 7 bases outside the gene matches. The CDR3 extends over 16 amino acids. Here the CDR3 reads CASSLAASGNGNEQFF. CDR3 DNA sequence: TGTGCCAGCAGCTTAGCGGCTAGCGGGAACGGGAATGAGCAGTTCTTC.

V is TRBV2 and J is TRBJ1-1, with TRBD1 identical over 7 bases. The CDR3 is 15 amino acids. V shed 5 bases and J 1 base; nucleotides not matched to a gene: 7. Germline assignment: CDR1 SNHLY and CDR2 FYNNEI. The CDR3 DNA sequence: TGTGCCAGCAGTCAAGACAGGGTAGGGAACACTGAAGCTTTCTTT. Its translation is CASSQDRVGNTEAFF.

The chain couples TRBV27 to TRBJ1-2, with TRBD1 identical over 11 bases. Germline values: CDR1 MNHEY, CDR2 SMNVEV (reference sequence). Germline trimming cut 6 bases from V and 7 bases from J; bases unmatched to any gene: 10. The CDR3 covers 15 residues. CDR3 nucleotide sequence: TGTGCCAGCAGGGAGGCGGACAGGGGGCGCGGTGGCTACACCTTC. Its protein product is CASREADRGRGGYTF.

This clone was observed a few times. The V call is TRBV18, the J call TRBJ2-5; TRBD1 matches 7 bases. Germline values: CDR1 KGHSH, CDR2 LQKENI. Trimming took 3 bases from V and 5 from J; bases not matched to a gene: 6. The CDR3 spans 14 residues. This CDR3 reads CASSPRGSRETQYF. Written as DNA, the CDR3 is TGTGCCAGCTCACCCAGGGGGAGTCGGGAGACCCAGTACTTC.

The chain combines TRBV4-1 with TRBJ1-1; D possibly corresponds to TRBD1 (6 bases). The V end was cut by 9 bases, the J end by 8 bases, with 22 bases between. The CDR3 loop spans 14 amino acids. The V gene's germline CDR1 is MGHRA and CDR2 YSYEKL. The CDR3 loop is CAREETGWISEAFF. In DNA, the CDR3 is TGCGCCAGAGAAGAAACAGGGTGGATTTCGGAAGCTTTCTTT.

This clone was observed a handful of times. The chain carries TRBV29-1 and TRBJ2-3, with 13 nucleotides matching TRBD2. CDR1 and CDR2 (germline): SQVTM, ANQGSEA. V gave up 7 bases and J gave up 5 bases; unmatched junction bases: 9. The CDR3 is made up of 15 amino acids. The chain's CDR3 is CSARGGLAGVDTQYF. CDR3 coding DNA: TGCAGCGCCCGAGGCGGACTAGCGGGAGTAGATACGCAGTATTTT.

The V call is TRBV2, the J call TRBJ2-7, with no clear D. The CDR3 extends over 14 amino acids. The germline V and J ends were trimmed by 8 bases and 0 bases, with 14 bases remaining between them. Germline V gene lookup returns CDR1 SNHLY and CDR2 FYNNEI. The DNA for the CDR3 is TGTGCCAGCCGACCAGCTACGGGCTCCTACGAGCAGTACTTC. Translated, it gives CASRPATGSYEQYF.